Listed below are T cell receptor beta chains from one sample, sequenced in a study of T-cell reconstitution after alpha-beta-depleted transplantation in children. In TCRdb, the PCR reads were re-called with MiXCR into one record per CDR3 protein. The table has about 610,000 distinct CDR3 sequences, about 11% seen once. This specimen consisted of PBMCs from the stem cell graft donor, obtained from the stem cell graft. These receptors were taken from a human donor who donated a stem cell graft to a child with acute myeloid leukemia. Both conserved end residues are part of each CDR3. Each record gives: D gene, clone size, V gene, J gene, CDR3 protein, CDR3 DNA. A D gene is named only where the DNA matches it firmly. Some rows have no size entry. The others give once, few or many, or a class for an expanded clone.

>TRBD2|few|TRBV29-1|TRBJ2-1
CSVEGGSGSSYNEQFF
TGCAGCGTTGAAGGGGGTAGCGGGAGCTCCTACAATGAGCAGTTCTTC
>TRBD1|.|TRBV3-1|TRBJ2-1
CASSQGTVGGEQFF
TGTGCCAGCAGCCAAGGCACGGTAGGGGGCGAGCAGTTCTTC
>TRBD1|.|TRBV5-6|TRBJ2-1
CASSAWTGRVAYNEQFF
TGTGCCAGCAGCGCCTGGACAGGCCGGGTGGCTTACAATGAGCAGTTCTTC
>.|.|TRBV5-1|TRBJ2-1
CASSLEGTAHNEQFF
TGCGCCAGCAGCTTGGAAGGGACCGCACACAATGAGCAGTTCTTC
>TRBD1|.|TRBV30|TRBJ1-1
CAGLTGGTEAFF
TGTGCCGGGTTGACAGGGGGGACTGAAGCTTTCTTT
>TRBD2|.|TRBV12-3/TRBV12-4|TRBJ2-2
CAFCWGTSGSMVTGELFF
TGTGCCTTCTGTTGGGGGACTAGCGGGAGTATGGTCACCGGGGAGCTGTTTTTT
>TRBD2|many|TRBV29-1|TRBJ2-7
CSVVGRDEQYF
TGCAGCGTTGTGGGGAGGGACGAGCAGTACTTC
>.|few|TRBV9|TRBJ1-1
CASSVEVPGGTEAFF
TGTGCCAGCAGCGTAGAGGTCCCCGGGGGCACTGAAGCTTTCTTT
>TRBD1|few|TRBV20-1|TRBJ2-1
CSARRDRVPNEQFF
TGCAGTGCTAGAAGGGACAGGGTGCCCAATGAGCAGTTCTTC
>.|few|TRBV20-1|TRBJ2-7
CSAGPDSYEQYF
TGCAGTGCAGGACCGGACTCCTACGAGCAGTACTTC